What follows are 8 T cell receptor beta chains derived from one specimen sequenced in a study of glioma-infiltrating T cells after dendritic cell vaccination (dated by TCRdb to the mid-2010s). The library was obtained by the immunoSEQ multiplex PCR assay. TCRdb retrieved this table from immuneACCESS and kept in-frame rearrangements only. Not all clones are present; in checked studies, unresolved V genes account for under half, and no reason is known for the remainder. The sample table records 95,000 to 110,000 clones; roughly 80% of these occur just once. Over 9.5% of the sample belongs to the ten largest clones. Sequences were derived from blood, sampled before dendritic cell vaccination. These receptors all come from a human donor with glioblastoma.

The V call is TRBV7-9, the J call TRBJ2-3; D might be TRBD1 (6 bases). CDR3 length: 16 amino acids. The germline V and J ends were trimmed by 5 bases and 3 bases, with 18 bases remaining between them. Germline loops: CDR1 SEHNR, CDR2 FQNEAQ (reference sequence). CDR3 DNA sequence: TGTGCCAGCAGCCCGGCGGGTAGAGGGGGAACAGATACGCAGTATTTT. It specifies CASSPAGRGGTDTQYF.

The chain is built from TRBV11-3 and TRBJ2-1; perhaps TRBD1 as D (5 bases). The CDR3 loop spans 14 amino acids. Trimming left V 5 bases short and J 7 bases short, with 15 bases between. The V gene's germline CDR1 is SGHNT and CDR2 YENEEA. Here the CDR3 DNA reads TGTGCCAGCAGCCCCCACGTGGGGCAAAATGAGCAGTTCTTC. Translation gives CASSPHVGQNEQFF.

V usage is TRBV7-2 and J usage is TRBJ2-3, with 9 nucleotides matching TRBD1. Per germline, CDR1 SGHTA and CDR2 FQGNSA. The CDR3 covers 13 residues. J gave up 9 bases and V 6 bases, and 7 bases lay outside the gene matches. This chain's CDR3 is CASRVTGGGTQYF. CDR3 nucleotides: TGTGCCAGCAGGGTAACAGGGGGCGGGACGCAGTATTTT.

CDR3 DNA: TGTGCCAGCTACTCGAATAACAGGGGGAACTACGAGCAGTACTTC. Amino acids: CASYSNNRGNYEQYF. J is TRBJ2-7 and V is TRBV11-3; 8 bases fit TRBD1. CDR1 is SGHNT and CDR2 is YENEEA in the germline V gene. The CDR3 runs 15 residues. The junction had 12 bases not matched to a gene; V was cut back by 8 bases and J by 3 bases.

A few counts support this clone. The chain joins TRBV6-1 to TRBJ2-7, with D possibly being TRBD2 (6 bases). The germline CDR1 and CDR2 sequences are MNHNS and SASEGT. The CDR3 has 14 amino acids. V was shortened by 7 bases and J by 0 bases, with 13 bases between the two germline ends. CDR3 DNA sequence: TGTGCCAGCAACCGGGGGACCATCTCCTACGAGCAGTACTTC. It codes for CASNRGTISYEQYF.

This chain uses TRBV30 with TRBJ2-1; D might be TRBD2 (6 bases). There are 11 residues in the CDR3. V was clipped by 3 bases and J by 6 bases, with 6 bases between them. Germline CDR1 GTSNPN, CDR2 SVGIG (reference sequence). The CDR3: CAWRRGNEQFF. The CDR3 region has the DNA TGTGCCTGGAGGCGGGGCAATGAGCAGTTCTTC. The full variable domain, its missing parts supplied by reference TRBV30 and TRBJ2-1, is SQTIHQWPATLVQPVGSPLSLECTVEGTSNPNLYWYRQAAGRGLQLLFYSVGIGQISSEVPQNLSASRPQDRQFILSSKKLLLSDSGFYLCAWRRGNEQFFGPGTRLTVL.

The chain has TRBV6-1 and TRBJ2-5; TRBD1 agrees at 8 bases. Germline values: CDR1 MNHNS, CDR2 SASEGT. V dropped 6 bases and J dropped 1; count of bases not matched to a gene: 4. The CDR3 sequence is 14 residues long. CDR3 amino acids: CASSGQGFQETQYF. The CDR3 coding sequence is TGTGCCAGCAGCGGACAGGGCTTCCAAGAGACCCAGTACTTC.

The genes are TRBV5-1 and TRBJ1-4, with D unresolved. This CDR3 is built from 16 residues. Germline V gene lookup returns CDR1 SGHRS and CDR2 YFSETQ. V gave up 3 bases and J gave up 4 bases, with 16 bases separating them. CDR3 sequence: CASSWPAGNNNEKLFF. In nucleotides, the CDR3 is TGCGCCAGCAGCTGGCCTGCGGGAAATAATAATGAAAAACTGTTTTTT.